The sequence of this T cell receptor (beta chain) was determined in a study of blood T cell repertoires in COVID-19. For the study at large: Sources were T cells, B-cell-depleted T cells, or PBMCs; the material itself was cDNA or gDNA.

In the authors' workflow: Amplification of reference gene primers provided the estimated nucleated cell counts. Generated by immunoSEQ multiplex PCR, the TCRdb table keeps only in-frame clones and is missing some. V and J calls plus clone size are reproduced from that table; the DNA served to infer D and trimming. The sample lists approximately 220,000 clones; 85% to 90% were seen once. The CDR3 has 15 residues. The V end lost 2 bases, the J end lost 1 base, and 11 bases lay between the germline ends. Germline values: CDR1 SGHTA, CDR2 FQGNSA. Input material: peripheral blood. The receptor was derived from a man aged 55 to 70 with acute or convalescent COVID-19. The J gene is TRBJ1-1, the V gene TRBV7-2; D is possibly TRBD1 (6 bases). CDR3 protein: CASSLLGGANTEAFF. The DNA for the CDR3 is TGTGCCAGCAGCTTACTTGGGGGGGCGAACACTGAAGCTTTCTTT.